The TCR beta chain under discussion was sequenced for a study of T cell responses to AZD1222 COVID-19 vaccine. TCRdb's table, derived via immunoSEQ multiplex PCR, lists solely in-frame clones and lacks some. The repertoire includes roughly 120,000 clones, about 88% of them detected once, and roughly 2.3% sits in the top ten. The CDR3 is made up of 11 amino acids. The V gene lost 7 bases and the J gene lost 4 bases, with 8 bases spanning the gap. Germline CDR1 SNHLY, CDR2 FYNNEI. Study observations and caveats: At baseline, seropositivity was found in only 6 or 7 AZD1222 recipients.

On this clone itself: Its antigen is unknown.

This receptor was identified in an adult in good health. Source: peripheral blood, taken on day 0 of AZD1222 vaccination. The chain employs TRBV2 and TRBJ2-7; D unclear. The CDR3 DNA sequence: TGTGCCAGCACGACGGAGTACGAGCAGTACTTC. Protein product: CASTTEYEQYF.